This T cell receptor beta chain is from a study of T cell repertoires in cytomegalovirus infection (dated by TCRdb to between 2018 and 2021). Regarding the research as a whole: Recently identified HLA-C-restricted CMV epitopes, whose presentation resists viral immunomodulation, were targeted by peptide stimulations together with well-studied HLA-B-restricted epitopes. Because public TCR beta signatures pointed to carriage of CMV infection together with the matching HLA type, the HLA type of each donor mattered for the analysis.

Taken from the germline V gene, the CDR1 and CDR2 loops are SGHTA and FQGNSA. For this chain, trimming is 4 bases at the V end and 6 bases at the J end, and the number of junction bases without a gene match is 8. Spanning cysteine to phenylalanine, the CDR3 consists of 16 amino acids. CDR3 DNA only is kept here, 48 bases in frame from base 1. What the work shows at the level of the full study, not this receptor alone: The ex vivo response was dominated by HLA-C-restricted CMV-specific TCR beta clonotypes, and the single most frequent clonotype in two of eight donors was supplied by these HLA-C-restricted clonotypes. In both this cohort and an independent cohort of several hundred donors, the cumulative frequency of public TCR beta family members distinguished carriers of CMV infection plus the relevant HLA type.

In the paper's terms, the treatment or condition label means: in vitro stimulation with specific CMV peptide epitopes to enrich CMV-specific T cells. In its sample, this clonotype was seen many times. Its antigen target is currently unknown. No much larger clone exists at a distance of one base, and base qualities are not known. TCRdb names Illumina HiSeq 1500 as the instrument used. TCRdb's own reprocessing of the public reads used fastp at Q25 and MiXCR and kept productive beta chains. Records with the same CDR3 protein are collapsed into one entry carrying the most frequent genes and DNA. This sample has hundreds of thousands of distinct CDR3 sequences in its table, and roughly 34% of those were observed once. Under 20% of the sample is held by the ten biggest clonotypes.

The sequence was obtained from a human donor in good health (CMV status not recorded). Some clones in this sample may be carry-over from other donors' samples. Recombination linked TRBV7-2 to TRBJ2-1; TRBD2 lines up with 11 middle nucleotides. The starting material was cultured PBMCs, obtained from culture after CMV antigen stimulation. The CDR3 protein: CASSSTGSGRANEQFF. The nucleotide sequence reads as follows: TGTGCCAGCAGCTCCACGGGTAGCGGGAGGGCCAATGAGCAGTTCTTC.